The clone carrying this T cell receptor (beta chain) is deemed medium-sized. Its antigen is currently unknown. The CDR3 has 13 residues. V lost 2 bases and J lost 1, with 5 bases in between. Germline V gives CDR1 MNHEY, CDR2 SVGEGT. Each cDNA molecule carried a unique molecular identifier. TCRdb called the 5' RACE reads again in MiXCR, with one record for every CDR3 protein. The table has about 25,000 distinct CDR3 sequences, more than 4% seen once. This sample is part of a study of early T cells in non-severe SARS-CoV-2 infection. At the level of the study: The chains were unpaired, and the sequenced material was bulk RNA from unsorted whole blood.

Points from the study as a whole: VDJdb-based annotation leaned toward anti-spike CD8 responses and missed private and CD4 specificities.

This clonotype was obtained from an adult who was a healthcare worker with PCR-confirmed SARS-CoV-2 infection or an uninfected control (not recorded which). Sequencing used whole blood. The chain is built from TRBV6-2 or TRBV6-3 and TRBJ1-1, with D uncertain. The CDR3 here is CASSYGGNTEAFF. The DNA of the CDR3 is TGTGCCAGCAGTTACGGAGGGAACACTGAAGCTTTCTTT.